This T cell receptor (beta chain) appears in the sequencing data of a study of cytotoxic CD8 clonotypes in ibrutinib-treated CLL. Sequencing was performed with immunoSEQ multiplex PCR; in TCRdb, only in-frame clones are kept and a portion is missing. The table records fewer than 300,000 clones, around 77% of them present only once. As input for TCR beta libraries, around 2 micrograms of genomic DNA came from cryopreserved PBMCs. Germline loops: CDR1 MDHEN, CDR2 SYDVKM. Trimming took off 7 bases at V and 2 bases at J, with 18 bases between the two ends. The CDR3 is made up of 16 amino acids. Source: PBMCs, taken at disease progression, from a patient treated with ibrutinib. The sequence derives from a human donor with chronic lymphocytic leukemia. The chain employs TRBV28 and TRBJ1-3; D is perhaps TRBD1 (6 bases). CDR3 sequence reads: CASTVAGTRTGNTIYF. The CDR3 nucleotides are TGTGCCAGCACCGTAGCCGGGACACGGACTGGAAACACCATATATTTT.